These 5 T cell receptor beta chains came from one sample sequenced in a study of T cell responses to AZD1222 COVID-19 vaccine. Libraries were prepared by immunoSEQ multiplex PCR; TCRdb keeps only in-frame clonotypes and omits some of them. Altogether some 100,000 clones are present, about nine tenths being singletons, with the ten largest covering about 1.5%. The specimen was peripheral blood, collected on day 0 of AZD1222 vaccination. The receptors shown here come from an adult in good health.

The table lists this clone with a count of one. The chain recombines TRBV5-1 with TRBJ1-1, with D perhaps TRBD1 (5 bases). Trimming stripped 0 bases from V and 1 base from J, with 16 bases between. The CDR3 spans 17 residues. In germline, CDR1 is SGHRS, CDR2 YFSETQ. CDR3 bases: TGCGCCAGCAGCTTGGGAGAGAGGGGCGGCGGGAACACTGAAGCTTTCTTT. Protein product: CASSLGERGGGNTEAFF.

The CDR3 bases are TGTGCCACCAGCCGAGGGTCCTCCTACGAGCAGTACTTC. Its protein product is CATSRGSSYEQYF. The rearrangement uses TRBV24-1 and TRBJ2-7; possibly TRBD2 for D (5 bases). V was clipped by 7 bases and J by 0 bases, with 9 bases between them. This CDR3 contains 13 residues. Germline CDR1 KGHDR, CDR2 SFDVKD.

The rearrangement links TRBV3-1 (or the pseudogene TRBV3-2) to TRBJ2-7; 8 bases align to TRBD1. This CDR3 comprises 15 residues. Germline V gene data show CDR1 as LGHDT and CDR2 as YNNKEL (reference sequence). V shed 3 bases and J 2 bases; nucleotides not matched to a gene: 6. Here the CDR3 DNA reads TGTGCCAGCAGCCAGGACAGGGCCCGGACCTACGAGCAGTACTTC. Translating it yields CASSQDRARTYEQYF.

The DNA for the CDR3 is TGCGCCAGCAGCTTTTGGTCAGGTTCCACCGGGGAGCTGTTTTTT. Translated, it gives CASSFWSGSTGELFF. The chain couples TRBV5-1 to TRBJ2-2; D is ambiguous. Germline CDR1 reads SGHRS; CDR2 reads YFSETQ. CDR3 size: 15 residues. The ends were cut back, 2 bases at V and 4 bases at J, with 12 bases in the middle.

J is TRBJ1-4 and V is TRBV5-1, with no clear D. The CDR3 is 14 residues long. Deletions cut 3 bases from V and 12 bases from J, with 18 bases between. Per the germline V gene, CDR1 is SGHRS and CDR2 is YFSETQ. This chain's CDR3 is CASSSDASSNELFF. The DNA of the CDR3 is TGCGCCAGCAGCTCGGACGCTAGCAGTAATGAACTGTTTTTT.